These 10 T cell receptor beta chains were sequenced from one sample in a study of T cell repertoires in cytomegalovirus infection. TCRdb itself ran the reads through MiXCR, one entry per CDR3 protein. Of around 740,000 distinct CDR3 sequences listed, 35% to 45% are singletons. Sequencing was done on a sample of PBMCs. Every receptor here comes from a human donor in good health (CMV status not recorded). Some clones in this sample may be carry-over from other donors' samples.

Notes on this clonotype: One end of the junction varies from germline; a read error may be responsible. The gene calls are TRBV28 and TRBJ2-1; D is undetermined. CDR3 length: 12 amino acids. Germline CDR1 reads MDHEN; CDR2 reads SYDVKM. The chain's CDR3 is CTSSDSYNEQFF. DNA for the CDR3: TGTACCAGCAGTGACTCCTACAATGAGCAGTTCTTC.

V gene TRBV11-2 combines with J gene TRBJ2-1; D not resolved. Looked up from germline, CDR1 is SGHAT and CDR2 is FQNNGV. Trimming removed 1 base from V and 6 bases from J, with 10 bases in between. This CDR3 spans 14 amino acids. The CDR3 loop reads CASSLVAPPNEQFF. CDR3 DNA: TGTGCCAGCAGCTTAGTAGCTCCCCCCAATGAGCAGTTCTTC.

This clonotype was detected only a few times. The chain has TRBV19 and TRBJ1-1, with a possible D match to TRBD1 (5 bases). CDR1 and CDR2 (germline): LNHDA, SQIVND (reference sequence). This CDR3 comprises 17 residues. Trimming cost V 4 bases and J 1 base, with 19 bases left between them. The chain's CDR3 is CASSTLSSRGQNTEAFF. DNA of the CDR3: TGTGCCAGTAGTACCTTGTCAAGTAGAGGACAGAACACTGAAGCTTTCTTT.

In this sample, this clonotype turned up once. J is TRBJ2-1 and V is TRBV12-3 or TRBV12-4, with D tentatively TRBD2 (6 bases). This CDR3 has 12 residues. V shed 1 base and J shed 15 bases, with 13 bases lying between them. In DNA form, the CDR3 reads TGTGCCAGCAGTTTAGAACTAGCCTCCGGGTTCTTC. This encodes CASSLELASGFF.

This clonotype was seen a few times. The V and J genes are TRBV19 and TRBJ1-6; D is unresolved. The CDR3 contains 15 residues. Trimming pared 6 bases from V and 4 bases from J, leaving 13 bases between. CDR1 is LNHDA, CDR2 SQIVND, per germline (reference sequence). The chain's CDR3 is CASRWREDYNSPLHF. CDR3 DNA sequence: TGTGCCAGTAGGTGGCGGGAAGATTATAATTCACCCCTCCACTTT.

This clonotype turned up a few times. The rearrangement joins TRBV7-3 to TRBJ2-5; TRBD2 agrees at 8 bases. V was pared by 3 bases and J by 4 bases, with 7 bases of the junction left unmatched. Germline loops: CDR1 SGHTA, CDR2 FQGTGA. This CDR3 is 15 amino acids long. In DNA, the CDR3 is TGTGCCAGCAGCTTGGTAGCGGGAACCAGAGAGACCCAGTACTTC. This sequence encodes CASSLVAGTRETQYF.

The V gene is TRBV28, the J gene TRBJ1-1; TRBD1 might be the D (5 bases). This CDR3 is 12 amino acids long. V lost 8 bases, J lost 3 bases, and 10 bases lay in between. CDR1 is MDHEN, CDR2 SYDVKM, per germline. CDR3 amino acids: CASGTLHTEAFF. Here the CDR3 DNA reads TGTGCCAGCGGGACCTTACACACTGAAGCTTTCTTT.

This clonotype was observed a few times. The chain joins TRBV2 to TRBJ1-1; tentatively, D is TRBD1 (6 bases). CDR1 is SNHLY and CDR2 is FYNNEI in the germline V gene. CDR3 length: 14 amino acids. Trimming shortened V by 7 bases and J by 2 bases, and 14 bases separated the two germline ends. This CDR3 reads CASTPSRGNTEAFF. The DNA of the CDR3 is TGTGCCAGCACTCCCTCCAGGGGAAACACTGAAGCTTTCTTT.

J is TRBJ2-7 and V is TRBV28, with a possible D match to TRBD2 (6 bases). V was pared by 7 bases and J by 7 bases, with 8 bases between. The CDR3 has 10 amino acids. CDR1 is MDHEN and CDR2 is SYDVKM in the germline V gene. CDR3 residues: CASKRGEQYF. The CDR3 region has the DNA TGTGCCAGCAAACGGGGGGAGCAGTACTTC.

This clonotype occurred a few times. The rearrangement joins TRBV14 to TRBJ2-1; tentatively, D is TRBD1 (6 bases). The V gene's germline CDR1 is SGHDN and CDR2 FVKESK. The V and J ends lost 1 base and 0 bases respectively, with 10 bases between them. The CDR3 length is 16 residues. CDR3 sequence reads: CASSQGQVFSYNEQFF. The CDR3 nucleotides read TGTGCCAGCAGCCAAGGACAGGTTTTCTCCTACAATGAGCAGTTCTTC.